This T cell receptor beta chain was documented in a study of early T cells in non-severe SARS-CoV-2 infection. A single record per CDR3 protein comes from TCRdb applying MiXCR to the 5' RACE reads. The sample has tens of thousands of distinct CDR3 sequences; 4.5% to 7% are singletons. The CDR3 extends over 15 amino acids. V shed 7 bases, J shed 7 bases, and the junction held 9 bases outside the gene matches. Broader study findings: Anti-spike CD8 responses were favored in VDJdb matching, and private and CD4 specificities were missed.

This clonotype was recorded many times. Its antigen is still unknown. The sample consisted of whole blood. The chain couples TRBV12-3 or TRBV12-4 to TRBJ2-1, with 11 bases identical to TRBD1. The sequence was collected from an adult who was a healthcare worker with PCR-confirmed SARS-CoV-2 infection or an uninfected control (not recorded which). The CDR3 DNA reads as TGTGCCAGCAAGATAGGGACAGGGGGGTCTAATGAGCAGTTCTTC. Its translation is CASKIGTGGSNEQFF.